This note documents a single T cell receptor beta chain sequence. Its antigen is unidentified. These data belong to a study of T cells in localized non-small cell lung cancer. Trimming shortened V by 1 base and J by 4 bases, and 8 bases separated the two germline ends. CDR1 is SGHAT and CDR2 is FQNNGV in the germline V gene. The CDR3 length is 14 residues. Regarding the study as a whole: Median detection of top 100 tumor clones in adjacent lung was around 60 clones. Elevated blood T cell density was associated with longer overall survival. Heterogeneity stays possible, as sequencing covered only one tumor region.

Profiled with immunoSEQ multiplex PCR; TCRdb holds only in-frame clones, not every one. This sample has 25,000 to 30,000 clones, with roughly 80% found just once. The sequence was collected from a man between 40 and 70 years old with stage III lung adenocarcinoma. Sequenced material: peripheral blood mononuclear cells, taken before any cancer treatment. The chain uses TRBV11-2 and TRBJ1-3; D gene uncertain. The CDR3 DNA sequence: TGTGCCAGCAGCTTAGCAGACTTCGGAAACACCATATATTTT. Translating gives CASSLADFGNTIYF.